This TCR beta chain is from a study of identical twins. This clonotype has a handful of counts. What it binds is not known. Healthy Caucasians provided all donations. TCRdb recomputed calls from the 5' RACE reads with MiXCR, one row per CDR3 protein. The sample contains 750,000 to 950,000 distinct CDR3 sequences, around an eighth of which appear only once. Whole-study results and caveats: Zero-insertion analyses were open to partial confounding by invariant MAIT and iNKT cells.

V lost 6 bases and J 0 bases, leaving 8 bases between the germline ends. There are 13 residues in the CDR3. The germline V gene encodes CDR1 DFQATT and CDR2 SNEGSKA (reference sequence). This same sample was also taken into another study, of yellow fever vaccine responses in identical twins.

The J gene is TRBJ2-2, the V gene TRBV20-1; D gene uncertain. The TCR sequence derives from a woman between 18 and 29 years old in good health. The specimen was PBMCs. This chain's CDR3 is CSAPSSNTGELFF. In DNA form, the CDR3 reads TGCAGTGCCCCCAGTTCGAACACCGGGGAGCTGTTTTTT.